The next 9 T cell receptor beta chains were all read from a single sample in a study of cytomegalovirus exposure and HLA in healthy donors. The data were produced by immunoSEQ multiplex PCR, yet TCRdb's version contains in-frame clones alone and is incomplete. Of tens of thousands of clones listed, 70% to 90% are singletons. Sequencing was carried out using PBMCs. The receptors derive from a man younger than 40 in good health and CMV-seronegative.

The CDR3 here is CASSDQQGSSYEQYV. CDR3 DNA sequence: TGTGCCAGCAGCGACCAACAGGGCAGCTCCTACGAGCAGTACGTC. V and J are TRBV5-4 and TRBJ2-7, with TRBD1 as a possible D gene (6 bases). V dropped 4 bases and J dropped 0 bases, with 14 bases sitting between them. Germline values: CDR1 SGHNT, CDR2 YYREEE (reference sequence). This CDR3 is built from 15 residues.

The chain recombines TRBV7-3 with TRBJ2-5; TRBD2 agrees at 7 bases. Losses at the gene ends were 8 bases for V and 5 bases for J; bases not matched to a gene: 14. CDR1 and CDR2 (germline): SGHTA, FQGTGA. The CDR3 sequence is 15 residues long. The CDR3: CASALGRERIETQYF. CDR3 in DNA: TGTGCCAGCGCTTTAGGGCGGGAGAGGATTGAGACCCAGTACTTC.

The chain employs TRBV5-1 and TRBJ2-7; D unresolved. The CDR3 has 15 amino acids. V lost 1 base to trimming and J lost 0 bases, with 11 bases between them. The germline V gene encodes CDR1 SGHRS and CDR2 YFSETQ. The CDR3 coding sequence is TGCGCCAGCAGCTTGTCGCCTATGCTCTCCTACGAGCAGTACTTC. As protein: CASSLSPMLSYEQYF.

The DNA for the CDR3 is TGTGCCAGTAGACAGGGATACTATGGCTACACCTTC. Translation gives CASRQGYYGYTF. The chain combines TRBV19 with TRBJ1-2, with D perhaps TRBD1 (6 bases). This CDR3 contains 12 residues. Trimming cost V 6 bases and J 3 bases, with 8 bases left between them. Germline V gives CDR1 LNHDA, CDR2 SQIVND (reference sequence).

This sequence joins TRBV5-1 and TRBJ1-4, with D hard to call. V was trimmed by 2 bases and J by 2 bases, leaving 10 bases between them. Germline V lookup: CDR1 SGHRS, CDR2 YFSETQ. The CDR3 extends over 15 amino acids. The CDR3 DNA follows: TGCGCCAGCAGCTTTTCGGGAGGGACTAATGAAAAACTGTTTTTT. It yields the protein CASSFSGGTNEKLFF.

The rearrangement links TRBV15 to TRBJ2-5, with TRBD2 identical over 13 bases. The ends lost 5 bases at V and 4 bases at J; junction bases unmatched: 7. There are 16 residues in the CDR3. Germline lookup yields CDR1 LNHNV and CDR2 YYDKDF (reference sequence). The CDR3 region has the DNA TGTGCCACCAGCGTTGGGACTAGCGGGGTCCGAGAGACCCAGTACTTC. The encoded protein is CATSVGTSGVRETQYF. Combining the CDR3 with reference TRBV15 and TRBJ2-5 gives the whole variable domain DAMVIQNPRYQVTQFGKPVTLSCSQTLNHNVMYWYQQKSSQAPKLLFHYYDKDFNNEADTPDNFQSRRPNTSFCFLDIRSPGLGDTAMYLCATSVGTSGVRETQYFGPGTRLLVL.

CDR3 DNA: TGTGCCAGCGGCGGGAGTAATCAGCCCCAGCATTTT. Its translation is CASGGSNQPQHF. The chain employs TRBV9 and TRBJ1-5; D is unclear. Germline lookup yields CDR1 SGDLS and CDR2 YYNGEE. The length of the CDR3 is 12 residues. V was clipped by 7 bases and J by 4 bases, with 9 bases between them.

The chain uses TRBV7-9 and TRBJ2-2; 15 bases agree with TRBD2. The CDR3 covers 19 residues. J gave up 0 bases and V 5 bases, and 7 bases lay outside the gene matches. Germline V CDR1 and CDR2: SEHNR, FQNEAQ (reference sequence). The CDR3 bases are TGTGCCAGCAGCCGCGGACTAGCGGGGGGGTTCGCGAACACCGGGGAGCTGTTTTTT. Translating it yields CASSRGLAGGFANTGELFF.

The V call is TRBV27, the J call TRBJ2-7; D remains ambiguous. V was trimmed by 2 bases and J by 4 bases, leaving 12 bases between them. The CDR3 is made up of 14 amino acids. Germline CDR1 reads MNHEY; CDR2 reads SMNVEV (reference sequence). The CDR3 DNA reads TGTGCCAGCAGTTTAAGCCCCAGGTCGTACGAGCAGTACGTC. It is translated as CASSLSPRSYEQYV.